This TCR beta chain was identified during a study of cytomegalovirus exposure and HLA in healthy donors. Whole-study findings and limits: Among TCR sequences, most were rare, though some public TCRs appeared in many donors. Per a prior analysis, the majority of TCR beta V segments were productive roughly 87% or roughly 30% of the time.

The PCR had 60 Vbeta and 13 Jbeta primers. Sequencing used immunoSEQ multiplex PCR; TCRdb keeps in-frame clones, though not all of them. Counted here are around 180,000 clones, almost 85% occurring once; the ten biggest clones make up 0.2% to 0.3%. In this sample, this clone turned up once. The antigen remains undetermined. Germline CDR1 reads SGHTA; CDR2 reads FQGNSA. This CDR3 has 17 residues. Germline trimming cut 1 base from V and 8 bases from J; bases unmatched to any gene: 9. The sequence came from a boy under 18 in good health and CMV-seronegative. Sequencing was done on a sample of PBMCs. J is TRBJ2-1 and V is TRBV7-2; 12 bases are a match to TRBD2. Written as DNA, the CDR3 is TGTGCCAGCAGCTTAGTCCGCCTAGCGGGGGGGCGCGATGAGCAGTTCTTC. It encodes CASSLVRLAGGRDEQFF. Together with reference TRBV7-2 and TRBJ2-1, the CDR3 gives the full variable domain: GAGVSQSPSNKVTEKGKDVELRCDPISGHTALYWYRQSLGQGLEFLIYFQGNSAPDKSGLPSDRFSAERTGGSVSTLTIQRTQQEDSAVYLCASSLVRLAGGRDEQFFGPGTRLTVL.